This T cell receptor beta chain was sequenced for a study of T cell responses to AZD1222 COVID-19 vaccine. The study, taken as a whole, reports: Baseline serostatus was positive in only six AZD1222 recipients. Among spike-specific TCRs, nearly half reportedly target unmutated variant regions.

Sequenced by immunoSEQ multiplex PCR; TCRdb stores in-frame clones only, minus some. Among 110,000 or so clones listed, roughly 89% were seen once. In regard to this clone: No antigen is known for it.

Germline CDR1 reads LGHDT; CDR2 reads YNNKEL (reference sequence). The trim removed 2 bases at V and 3 bases at J, leaving 11 bases unmatched. CDR3 length: 18 amino acids. This TCR was recovered from an adult who received the AZD1222 COVID-19 vaccine. V and J are TRBV3-1 (or the pseudogene TRBV3-2) and TRBJ2-4, with 9 bases matching TRBD1. Sequenced material: peripheral blood, taken 28 days after the second AZD1222 dose. CDR3: CASSQRTGAQEGKNIQYF. The CDR3 DNA follows: TGTGCCAGCAGCCAAAGGACAGGGGCCCAGGAGGGCAAAAACATTCAGTACTTC.